The sequence of this TCR beta chain was determined in a study of T-cell memory formation after mild COVID-19 (dated by TCRdb to the early 2020s). Some background on the complete study: Most TCR sequence clusters were specific to one of the two donors. In two donors, T-cell clones that expanded and contracted after mild COVID-19 were tracked by sequencing TCRalpha and TCRbeta repertoires over time. The cohort comprised two young, previously healthy adult volunteers, one female and one male.

V loses 4 bases, J loses 3 bases, and the germline ends lie 9 bases apart. Including the terminal cysteine and phenylalanine, the CDR3 comprises 13 residues. Of the read, only the CDR3 DNA is kept; its 39 bases are in frame from base 1. Sequencing used an Illumina NovaSeq 6000. TCRalpha and TCRbeta cDNA libraries were built by 5'RACE with constant-segment primers, adding sample barcodes and unique molecular identifiers. Trizol reagent was used to extract RNA from every sample. Libraries were amplified in two PCR steps, with a second sample barcode and Illumina TruSeq adapters added in the second step. Sequencing of the libraries was done on an Illumina NovaSeq, producing 2 x 150 bp paired-end reads. The authors processed their data as follows. With migec v1.2.7, reads were demultiplexed and then collapsed into UMI-guided consensus sequences. With mixcr v2.1.11, UMI consensuses were aligned to TRA and TRB V and J templates and assembled into clonotypes. A clonotype was counted as expanded or contracted only when both edgeR and NoisET called the clonotype significant, with the noise models trained on biological replicates. For edgeR calls, the thresholds were a false discovery rate-adjusted p below 0.01 and a log2 fold-change of 1. PCA with hierarchical clustering of max-normalized trajectories of the 1000 most abundant clonotypes was used as exploratory dynamics analysis. Separately sequenced CD4+ and CD8+ repertoires were used to assign the CD4 or CD8 phenotype of responding clones. TCRdb trimmed the raw reads at Q25, called clones with MiXCR and kept productive beta chains. When rows share a CDR3 protein, they turn into one entry using the most common DNA and genes. The V and J calls reflect TCRdb's pipeline rather than the authors' work. The sample profile shows 85,000 to 130,000 distinct CDR3 sequences; around 12% of them were found once. The ten largest clones take up 27% of the sample.

Ficoll-Paque density gradient centrifugation was the method used to isolate PBMCs. A remark on this clonotype: Its target antigen remains unknown. No base quality values were provided; no much bigger clone lies one nucleotide off.

Overall study outcomes, separate from this receptor: Only a couple of mild cases were covered by the study, and larger cohorts that include severe cases with pre-infection samples were considered necessary. Some responding clones were detected in pre-infection memory, suggesting pre-existing cross-reactive memory T cells joined the SARS-CoV-2 response. Whether the second-wave clones peaking on day 37 were SARS-CoV-2 specific was not confirmed. Contracting CD4+ clones turned up mainly in the CM and EM memory subsets, whereas EMRA was where CD8+ clones were enriched. From day 15 to 85, contracting clones showed balanced CD4/CD8 phenotypes, whereas a second wave of clones that expanded from day 15 to 37 leaned towards CD4+.

The sequence came from an adult woman who had mild COVID-19 (a few samples of this study predate the infection). The sample titles of this study are shuffled in the database, so cell type and time point are left out; the donor was told from shared clones. Sample: PBMCs or a T cell subset sorted from them (not recorded which). The V and J segments used are TRBV12-3 or TRBV12-4 and TRBJ1-1; the D gene cannot be resolved reliably. In nucleotides, the sequence is TGTGCCAGCAGTTCCCCCCCGGACACTGAAGCTTTCTTT. Protein translation: CASSSPPDTEAFF.